A selection of T cell receptor beta chains follows, all from one sample in a study of regulatory T cells in long-lasting Graves disease. Via MiXCR, TCRdb re-called the multiplex PCR reads, giving one row per CDR3 protein. Among 450,000 to 600,000 distinct CDR3 sequences, 16% were seen once, and the ten largest hold 12%. The sample was also reused in another study, on T cells in Graves' hyperthyroidism and ophthalmopathy.

The material was peripheral blood mononuclear cells (PBMCs), obtained at new diagnosis, from a patient treated with antithyroid drugs. These TCRs come from a man aged 35-49 years with Graves disease. Both conserved end residues are part of each CDR3.

TRBJ1-3,TRBV10-3,CAIRGSGNTIYF
TRBJ2-1,TRBV2,CASARDSDNEQFF
TRBJ2-7,TRBV3-1,CASSPQAGGPYEQYF
TRBJ1-1,TRBV7-9,CASSLMRSSRNTEAFF
TRBJ2-1,TRBV2,CASSGRTSGSPDPYNEQFF
TRBJ2-3,TRBV5-5,CASSTGTSGSQYF
TRBJ1-2,TRBV20-1,CSASGQGSPNYGYTF
TRBJ2-2,TRBV27,CASTIRRDAGELFF
TRBJ1-5,TRBV7-8,CASSLGMSRNQPQHF
TRBJ1-1,TRBV29-1,CSVDRQGGTEAFF
TRBJ2-2,TRBV6-2/TRBV6-3,CASSREGHGELFF
TRBJ2-7,TRBV10-3,CAISLAGRDYEQYF
NA,TRBV5-1,CATAGAPGETQYF
TRBJ2-3,TRBV4-1,CASSQDLGSDTQYF
TRBJ2-7,TRBV20-1,CSARREGLRREQYF
TRBJ2-7,TRBV11-1,CASSYDRGDEQYF
TRBJ2-3,TRBV14,CASSKRPPVGSDTQYF
TRBJ2-7,TRBV7-9,CASSLTASLGNEQYF
TRBJ2-7,TRBV5-6,CASSLVSIRSPSSYEQYF
TRBJ1-1,TRBV12-5,CASGLVPLPRDTRTNTEAFF